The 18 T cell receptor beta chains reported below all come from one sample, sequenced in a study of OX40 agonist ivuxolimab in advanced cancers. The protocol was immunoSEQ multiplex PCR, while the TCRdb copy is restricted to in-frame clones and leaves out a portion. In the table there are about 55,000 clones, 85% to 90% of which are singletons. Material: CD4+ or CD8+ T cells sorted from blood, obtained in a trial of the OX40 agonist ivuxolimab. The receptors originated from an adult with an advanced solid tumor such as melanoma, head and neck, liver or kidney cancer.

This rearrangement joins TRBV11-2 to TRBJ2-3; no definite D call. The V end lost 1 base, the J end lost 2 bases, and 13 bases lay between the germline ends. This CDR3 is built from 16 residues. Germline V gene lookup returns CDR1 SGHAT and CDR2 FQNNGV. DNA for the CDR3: TGTGCCAGCAGCTTAGGGTCAGGTTCAGTCACAGATACGCAGTATTTT. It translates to CASSLGSGSVTDTQYF.

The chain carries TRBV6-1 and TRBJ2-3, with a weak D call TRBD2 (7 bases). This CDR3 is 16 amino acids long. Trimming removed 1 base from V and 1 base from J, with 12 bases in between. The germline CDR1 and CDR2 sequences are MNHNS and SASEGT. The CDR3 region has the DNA TGTGCCAGCAGTGAAGGGGGGGGGCTTGGCACAGATACGCAGTATTTT. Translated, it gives CASSEGGGLGTDTQYF.

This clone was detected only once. CDR3 nucleotide sequence: TGTGCCAGCTCACCGGGACAGGGGAGGGAGCAGTACTTC. Translating it yields CASSPGQGREQYF. The chain recombines TRBV18 with TRBJ2-7, with TRBD1 matching 10 bases. The CDR3 covers 13 residues. The germline CDR1 and CDR2 sequences are KGHSH and LQKENI. Trimming cost V 3 bases and J 7 bases; bases outside gene matches: 3.

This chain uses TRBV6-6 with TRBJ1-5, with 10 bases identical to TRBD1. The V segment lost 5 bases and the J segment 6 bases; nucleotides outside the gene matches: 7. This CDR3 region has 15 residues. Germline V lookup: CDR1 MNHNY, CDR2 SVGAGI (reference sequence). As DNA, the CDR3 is TGTGCCAGCAGTCAGGGACAGGGGATTTTTCAGCCCCAGCATTTT. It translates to CASSQGQGIFQPQHF.

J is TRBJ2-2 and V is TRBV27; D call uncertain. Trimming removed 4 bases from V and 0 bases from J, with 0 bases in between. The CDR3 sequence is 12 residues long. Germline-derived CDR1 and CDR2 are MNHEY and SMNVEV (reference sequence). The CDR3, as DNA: TGTGCCAGCAGTTCGAACACCGGGGAGCTGTTTTTT. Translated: CASSSNTGELFF.

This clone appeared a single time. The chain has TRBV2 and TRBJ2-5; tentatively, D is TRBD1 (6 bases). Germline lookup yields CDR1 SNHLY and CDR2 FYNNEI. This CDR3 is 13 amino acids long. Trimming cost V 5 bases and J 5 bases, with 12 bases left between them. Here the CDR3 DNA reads TGTGCCAGCAGTCCCATTACAGGGGAGACCCAGTACTTC. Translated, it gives CASSPITGETQYF.

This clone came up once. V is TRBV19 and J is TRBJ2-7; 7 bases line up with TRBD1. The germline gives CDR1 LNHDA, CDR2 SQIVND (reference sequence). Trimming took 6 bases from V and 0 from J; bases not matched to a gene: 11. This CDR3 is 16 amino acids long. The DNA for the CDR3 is TGTGCCAGTAGGAGCCGTCAGACAGGGAGCTCCTACGAGCAGTACTTC. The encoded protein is CASRSRQTGSSYEQYF.

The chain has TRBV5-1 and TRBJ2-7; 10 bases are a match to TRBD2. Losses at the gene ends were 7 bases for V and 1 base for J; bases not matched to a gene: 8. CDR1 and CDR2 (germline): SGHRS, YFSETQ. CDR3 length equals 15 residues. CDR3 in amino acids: CASFKGLADSYEQYF. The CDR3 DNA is TGCGCCAGCTTCAAAGGACTAGCGGATTCCTACGAGCAGTACTTC.

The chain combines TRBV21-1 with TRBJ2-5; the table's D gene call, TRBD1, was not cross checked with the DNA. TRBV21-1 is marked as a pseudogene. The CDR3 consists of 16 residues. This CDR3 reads CASSRTTGSNQETQYF. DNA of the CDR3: TGTGCCAGCAGCCGAACAACAGGCAGCAACCAAGAGACCCAGTACTTC.

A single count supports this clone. CDR3 in DNA: TGTGCCAGCAGCCCAATCGGTGAAGAGACCCAGTACTTC. Translation: CASSPIGEETQYF. J is TRBJ2-5 and V is TRBV7-9; D gene unclear. The germline CDR1 and CDR2 sequences are SEHNR and FQNEAQ (reference sequence). The length of the CDR3 is 13 residues. V lost 5 bases, J lost 3 bases, and 10 bases lay in between. Based on the CDR3 plus reference TRBV7-9 and TRBJ2-5, the full variable domain is DTGVSQNPRHKITKRGQNVTFRCDPISEHNRLYWYRQTLGQGPEFLTYFQNEAQLEKSRLLSDRFSAERPKGSFSTLEIQRTEQGDSAMYLCASSPIGEETQYFGPGTRLLVL.

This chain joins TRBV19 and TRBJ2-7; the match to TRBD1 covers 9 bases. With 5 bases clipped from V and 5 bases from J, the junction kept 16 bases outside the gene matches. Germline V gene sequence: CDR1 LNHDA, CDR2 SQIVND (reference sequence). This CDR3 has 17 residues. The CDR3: CASSADLFGTGYDEQYF. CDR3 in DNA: TGTGCCAGTAGTGCGGACCTTTTTGGGACAGGGTATGACGAGCAGTACTTC.

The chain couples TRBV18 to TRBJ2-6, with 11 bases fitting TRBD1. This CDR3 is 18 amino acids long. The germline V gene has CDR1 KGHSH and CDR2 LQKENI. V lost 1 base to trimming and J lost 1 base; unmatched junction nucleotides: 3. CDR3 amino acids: CASSPLGTGGSGANVLTF. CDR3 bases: TGTGCCAGCTCACCACTCGGGACAGGGGGTTCTGGGGCCAACGTCCTGACTTTC.

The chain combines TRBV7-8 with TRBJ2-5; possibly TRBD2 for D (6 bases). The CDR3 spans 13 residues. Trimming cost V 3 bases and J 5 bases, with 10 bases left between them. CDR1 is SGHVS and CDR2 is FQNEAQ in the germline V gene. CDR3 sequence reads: CASSFGGTETQYF. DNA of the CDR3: TGTGCCAGCAGCTTTGGGGGGACGGAGACCCAGTACTTC.

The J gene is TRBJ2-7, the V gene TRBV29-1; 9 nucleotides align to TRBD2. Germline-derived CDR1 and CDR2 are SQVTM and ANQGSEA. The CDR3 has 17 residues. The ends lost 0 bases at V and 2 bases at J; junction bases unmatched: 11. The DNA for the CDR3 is TGCAGCGTTGAAGATCCCTCGGCTAGCGGGACTACCTACGAGCAGTACTTC. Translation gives CSVEDPSASGTTYEQYF.

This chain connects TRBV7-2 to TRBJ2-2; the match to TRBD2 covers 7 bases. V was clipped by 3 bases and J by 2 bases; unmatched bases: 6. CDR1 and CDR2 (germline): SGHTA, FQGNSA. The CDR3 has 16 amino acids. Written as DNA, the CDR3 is TGTGCCAGCAGCTTTCTAGCGGACCCTAACACCGGGGAGCTGTTTTTT. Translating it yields CASSFLADPNTGELFF. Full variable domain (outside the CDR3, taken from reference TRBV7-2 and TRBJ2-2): GAGVSQSPSNKVTEKGKDVELRCDPISGHTALYWYRQSLGQGLEFLIYFQGNSAPDKSGLPSDRFSAERTGGSVSTLTIQRTQQEDSAVYLCASSFLADPNTGELFFGEGSRLTVL.

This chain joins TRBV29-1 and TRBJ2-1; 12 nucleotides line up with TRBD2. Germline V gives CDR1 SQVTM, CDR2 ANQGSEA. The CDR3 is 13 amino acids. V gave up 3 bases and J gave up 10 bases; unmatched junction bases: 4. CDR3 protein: CSVDSLAGGEQFF. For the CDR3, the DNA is TGCAGCGTTGATTCCCTAGCGGGAGGGGAGCAGTTCTTC.

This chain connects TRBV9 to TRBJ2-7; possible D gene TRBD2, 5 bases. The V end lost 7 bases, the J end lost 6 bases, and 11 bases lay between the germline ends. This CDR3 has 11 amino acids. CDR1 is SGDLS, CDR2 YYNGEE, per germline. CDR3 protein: CASPRGSEQYF. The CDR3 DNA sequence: TGTGCCAGCCCACGGGGATCCGAGCAGTACTTC.

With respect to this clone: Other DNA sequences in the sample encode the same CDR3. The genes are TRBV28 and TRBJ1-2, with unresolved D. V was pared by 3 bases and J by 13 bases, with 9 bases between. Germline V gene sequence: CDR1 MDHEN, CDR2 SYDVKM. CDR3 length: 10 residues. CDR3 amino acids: CASSFKVGTF. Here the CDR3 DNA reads TGTGCCAGCAGTTTCAAAGTAGGCACCTTC.